The rows below give T cell receptor beta chains drawn from one sample of a study of CD8 T cells in Susac syndrome. A single record per CDR3 protein comes from TCRdb applying MiXCR to the immunoSEQ multiplex PCR reads. The sample yields 100,000 to 150,000 distinct CDR3 sequences, 85% to 95% seen once. Sample: CD8+ T cells from PBMCs. These receptors were taken from a human donor with multiple sclerosis. Each CDR3 is given with its conserved first and last residue. A D gene is named only where the DNA matches it firmly. Size tells how often a clone was seen (once, few, many) or the class of an expanded clone, and some rows leave it out.

TRBJ1-2	-	-	TRBV13	CASSAGTLKGYTF	TGTGCCAGCAGCGCCGGGACTCTGAAGGGGTACACCTTC
TRBJ1-1	-	-	TRBV7-6	CASSLAQGRNTEAFF	TGTGCCAGCAGCTTAGCGCAGGGCCGGAACACTGAAGCTTTCTTT
TRBJ1-5	few	TRBD1	TRBV6-4	CASSDPNQIRGQGNQPQHF	TGTGCCAGCAGTGACCCTAATCAGATCAGGGGGCAGGGCAATCAGCCCCAGCATTTT
TRBJ2-6	-	-	TRBV19	CASSRGVSGANVLTF	TGTGCCAGTAGTAGAGGCGTCTCTGGGGCCAACGTCCTGACTTTC
TRBJ2-7	-	TRBD1	TRBV7-6	CASSLGTGDHEQYF	TGTGCCAGCAGCTTGGGGACAGGTGACCACGAGCAGTACTTC
TRBJ1-1	-	-	TRBV7-8	CASSLISPNREAFF	TGTGCCAGCAGCTTAATCAGCCCGAACCGTGAAGCTTTCTTT
TRBJ1-1	-	-	TRBV6-1	CASSGRANTEAFF	TGTGCCAGCAGCGGACGGGCGAACACTGAAGCTTTCTTT
TRBJ2-7	-	TRBD1	TRBV18	CASSRQGYYEQYF	TGTGCCAGCTCCCGACAGGGGTACTACGAGCAGTACTTC
TRBJ2-1	-	-	TRBV27	CASSFSAYNEQFF	TGTGCCAGCAGTTTCTCGGCTTACAATGAGCAGTTCTTC
TRBJ2-1	-	-	TRBV19	CASSIDVIAYNEQFF	TGTGCCAGTAGTATAGATGTAATAGCTTACAATGAGCAGTTCTTC
TRBJ1-1	-	-	TRBV5-1	CASSHRQVANTEAFF	TGCGCCAGCAGCCATAGACAGGTCGCGAACACTGAAGCTTTCTTT
TRBJ2-2	-	-	TRBV25-1	CASSEGRGPGELFF	TGTGCCAGCAGTGAGGGTCGGGGGCCTGGGGAGCTGTTTTTT
TRBJ1-2	-	-	TRBV2	CASSDSPQRYGYTF	TGTGCCAGCAGTGACTCCCCCCAACGCTACGGCTACACCTTC
TRBJ2-1	-	TRBD2	TRBV9	CASSGSTSGLHNEQFF	TGTGCCAGCAGCGGGTCCACTAGCGGACTACACAATGAGCAGTTCTTC
TRBJ2-5	-	TRBD2	TRBV13	CASSFPHGGVETQYF	TGTGCCAGCAGCTTCCCCCACGGGGGGGTCGAGACCCAGTACTTC
TRBJ1-5	-	TRBD1	TRBV13	CASRKQGVNQPQHF	TGTGCCAGCAGAAAACAGGGGGTCAATCAGCCCCAGCATTTT
TRBJ2-3	-	-	TRBV5-1	CASSLAPASTDTQYF	TGCGCCAGCAGCTTGGCCCCGGCTTCCACAGATACGCAGTATTTT
TRBJ1-3	-	-	TRBV12-3/TRBV12-4	CASSFATGNTIYF	TGTGCCAGCAGTTTCGCTACTGGAAACACCATATATTTT
TRBJ2-7	-	TRBD1	TRBV5-6	CASSFGTDYEQYF	TGTGCCAGCAGCTTTGGGACAGACTACGAGCAGTACTTC
TRBJ1-3	-	-	TRBV20-1	CSARGPGTLSSGNTIYF	TGCAGTGCTAGGGGACCCGGGACACTTAGCTCTGGAAACACCATATATTTT
TRBJ2-2	-	-	TRBV11-2	CASRAGSGELFF	TGTGCCAGCAGAGCAGGATCCGGGGAGCTGTTTTTT
TRBJ2-2	-	-	TRBV9	CASSGSTGELFF	TGTGCCAGCAGCGGTTCAACCGGGGAGCTGTTTTTT
TRBJ2-1	-	-	TRBV25-1	CASSDSRARGQFF	TGTGCCAGCAGTGACTCCCGGGCCCGGGGGCAGTTCTTC
TRBJ2-2	-	-	TRBV7-6	CASSVGVGRHTNTGELFF	TGTGCCAGCAGCGTAGGGGTTGGGCGGCACACGAACACCGGGGAGCTGTTTTTT
TRBJ2-5	-	-	TRBV29-1	CSVEGITGRQPQETQYF	TGCAGCGTTGAGGGAATAACGGGAAGACAGCCCCAAGAGACCCAGTACTTC
TRBJ2-2	-	TRBD1	TRBV7-2	CASRYRDSMPGELFF	TGTGCCAGCAGGTACCGGGACAGCATGCCCGGGGAGCTGTTTTTT
TRBJ2-1	-	TRBD2	TRBV5-4	CASSPPGLAGFNEQFF	TGTGCCAGCAGCCCCCCGGGACTAGCGGGATTCAATGAGCAGTTCTTC
TRBJ2-1	-	TRBD2	TRBV4-2	CASSLTLAGGSEQFF	TGTGCCAGCAGCCTAACACTAGCGGGAGGGTCTGAGCAGTTCTTC
TRBJ1-2	-	TRBD1	TRBV20-1	CSASPGTGDYGYTF	TGCAGTGCTAGCCCCGGGACAGGGGACTATGGCTACACCTTC
TRBJ2-2	-	TRBD1	TRBV24-1	CATSDLTGAGELFF	TGTGCCACCAGTGATTTGACAGGGGCCGGGGAGCTGTTTTTT
TRBJ2-6	once	-	TRBV6-6	CASSYSRAGANVLTF	TGTGCCAGCAGTTACAGCCGAGCCGGGGCCAACGTCCTGACTTTC
TRBJ1-1	-	-	TRBV6-1	CASNLGGAFF	TGTGCCAGCAATCTCGGGGGAGCTTTCTTT
TRBJ1-1	-	TRBD1	TRBV27	CASSLRQGMLNTEAFF	TGTGCCAGCAGTCTCAGACAGGGAATGTTGAACACTGAAGCTTTCTTT
TRBJ1-4	-	-	TRBV12-3/TRBV12-4	CASSLWGSPNEKLFF	TGTGCCAGCAGTTTATGGGGGTCGCCTAATGAAAAACTGTTTTTT
TRBJ2-5	once	-	TRBV30	CAWSDLQETQYF	TGTGCCTGGAGTGACTTGCAAGAGACCCAGTACTTC
TRBJ2-5	-	-	TRBV14	CASSQGDETQYF	TGTGCCAGCAGCCAGGGTGACGAGACCCAGTACTTC
TRBJ2-6	-	-	TRBV9	CASSVWAVDFSGANVLTF	TGTGCCAGCAGCGTTTGGGCAGTAGATTTCTCTGGGGCCAACGTCCTGACTTTC
TRBJ2-1	-	TRBD2	TRBV4-1	CASSQDPSASGRGNEQFF	TGCGCCAGCAGCCAAGATCCATCGGCTAGCGGGAGGGGGAATGAGCAGTTCTTC
TRBJ2-7	-	-	TRBV28	CASVRGAVGRSYEQYF	TGTGCCAGCGTACGCGGGGCCGTTGGCAGGTCCTACGAGCAGTACTTC
TRBJ2-3	-	TRBD2	TRBV11-2	CASSLLAGPDTQYF	TGTGCCAGCAGCTTATTAGCGGGGCCAGATACGCAGTATTTT
TRBJ1-2	-	TRBD1	TRBV29-1	CSVWAGGRYGYTF	TGCAGCGTTTGGGCAGGGGGGAGGTATGGCTACACCTTC
TRBJ1-5	-	-	TRBV12-5	CASGPGRNQPQHF	TGTGCTAGTGGTCCCGGGAGAAATCAGCCCCAGCATTTT